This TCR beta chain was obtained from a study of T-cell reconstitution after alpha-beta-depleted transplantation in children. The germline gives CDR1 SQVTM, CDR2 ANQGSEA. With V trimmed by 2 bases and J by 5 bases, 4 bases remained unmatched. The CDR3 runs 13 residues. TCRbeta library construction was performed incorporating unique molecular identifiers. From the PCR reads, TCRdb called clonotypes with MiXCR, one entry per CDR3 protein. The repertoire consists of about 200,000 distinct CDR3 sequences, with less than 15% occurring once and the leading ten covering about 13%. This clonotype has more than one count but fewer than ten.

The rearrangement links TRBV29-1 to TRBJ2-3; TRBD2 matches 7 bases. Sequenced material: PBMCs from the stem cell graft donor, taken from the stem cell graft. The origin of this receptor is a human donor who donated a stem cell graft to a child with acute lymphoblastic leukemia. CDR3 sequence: CSVESREQDTQYF. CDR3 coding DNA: TGCAGCGTTGAATCGCGGGAGCAAGATACGCAGTATTTT.